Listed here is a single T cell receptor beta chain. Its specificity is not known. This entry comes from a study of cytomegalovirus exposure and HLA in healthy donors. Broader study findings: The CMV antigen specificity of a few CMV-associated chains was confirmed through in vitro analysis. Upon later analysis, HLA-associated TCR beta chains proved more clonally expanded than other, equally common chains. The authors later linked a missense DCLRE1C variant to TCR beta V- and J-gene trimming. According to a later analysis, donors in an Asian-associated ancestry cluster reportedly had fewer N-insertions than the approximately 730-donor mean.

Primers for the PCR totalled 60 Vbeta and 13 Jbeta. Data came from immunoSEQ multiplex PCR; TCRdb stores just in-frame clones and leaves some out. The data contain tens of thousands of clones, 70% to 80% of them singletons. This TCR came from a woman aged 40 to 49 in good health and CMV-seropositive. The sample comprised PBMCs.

The CDR3 here is CASSFRGPQPQHF. The CDR3 DNA sequence: TGTGCCAGCAGCTTCAGGGGTCCGCAGCCCCAGCATTTT. The chain is built from TRBV28 and TRBJ1-5, with a possible D match to TRBD1 (6 bases). CDR1 and CDR2 (germline): MDHEN, SYDVKM. Trimming left V 6 bases short and J 7 bases short, with 13 bases between. CDR3 size: 13 residues.